This T cell receptor (beta chain) was identified in a study of blood T cell repertoires in COVID-19. Donors were grouped by their self-reported clinical history. CDR1 and CDR2 from the germline V gene are SGDLS and YYNGEE. The germline V and J ends were trimmed by 4 bases and 5 bases, with 19 bases remaining between them. This CDR3 is built from 17 residues. The assay was immunoSEQ multiplex PCR, and TCRdb's table has in-frame clones only and misses some. The profile shows fewer than 450,000 clones, approximately 86% of them singletons. The clonotype comes from a woman between 40 and 55 years old with acute COVID-19. The chain has TRBV9 and TRBJ1-6, with D possibly TRBD1 on 5 matching bases. Source material: PBMCs or T cells enriched from blood (not recorded which). The CDR3 DNA reads TGTGCCAGCAGCACTACCCAGGGCCATGGAGATAATTCACCCCTCCACTTT. This codes for CASSTTQGHGDNSPLHF.